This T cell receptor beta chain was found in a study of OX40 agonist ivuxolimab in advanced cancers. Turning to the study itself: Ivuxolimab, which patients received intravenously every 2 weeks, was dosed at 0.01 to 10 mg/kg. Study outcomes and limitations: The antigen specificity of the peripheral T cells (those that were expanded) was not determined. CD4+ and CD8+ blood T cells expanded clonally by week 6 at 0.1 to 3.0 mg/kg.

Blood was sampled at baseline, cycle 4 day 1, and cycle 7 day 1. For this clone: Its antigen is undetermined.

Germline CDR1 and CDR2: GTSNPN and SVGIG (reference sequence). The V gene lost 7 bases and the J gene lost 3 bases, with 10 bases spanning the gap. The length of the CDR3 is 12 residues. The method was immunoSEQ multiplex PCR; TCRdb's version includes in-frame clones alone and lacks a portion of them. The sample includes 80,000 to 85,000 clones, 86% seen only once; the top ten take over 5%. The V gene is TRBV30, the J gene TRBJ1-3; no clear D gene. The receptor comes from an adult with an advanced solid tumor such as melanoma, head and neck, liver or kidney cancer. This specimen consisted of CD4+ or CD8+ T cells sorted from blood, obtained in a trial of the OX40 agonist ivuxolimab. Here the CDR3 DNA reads TGTGCCTCCCTTAACCTTGGAAACACCATATATTTT. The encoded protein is CASLNLGNTIYF.